Described below is a single TCR beta chain sequence and its context. This sample was taken from a study of blood T cell repertoires in COVID-19. Across the whole study: Specimens from acute and convalescent COVID-19 originated in the United States, Italy and Spain.

The CDR3 extends over 14 amino acids. The ends were cut back, 0 bases at V and 0 bases at J, with 5 bases in the middle. From germline, CDR1 is KGHSH and CDR2 LQKENI. Generated by immunoSEQ multiplex PCR, the TCRdb table keeps only in-frame clones and is missing some. This sample yields 130,000 to 150,000 clones, of which over 75% are seen a single time; 1.5% to 2% belongs to the top ten. Source material: peripheral blood. V is TRBV18 and J is TRBJ1-2; D is unclear. The TCR comes from a man in his 70s with acute or convalescent COVID-19. CDR3 region: CASSPPTTNYGYTF. CDR3 in DNA: TGTGCCAGCTCACCACCCACAACTAACTATGGCTACACCTTC.